This TCR beta chain stems from a study of OX40 agonist ivuxolimab in advanced cancers. Background on the study: Patients were given ivuxolimab, an antibody that agonizes OX40 (CD134).

Method: immunoSEQ multiplex PCR; TCRdb's copy keeps in-frame clones and lacks some. The profile shows 77,000 or so clones, approximately 92% of them singletons. This CDR3 has 14 amino acids. The ends were cut back, 1 base at V and 7 bases at J, with 10 bases in the middle. Germline lookup yields CDR1 LNHDA and CDR2 SQIVND (reference sequence). This rearrangement joins TRBV19 to TRBJ2-2; D not certain. The sample consisted of CD4+ or CD8+ T cells sorted from blood, taken in a trial of the OX40 agonist ivuxolimab. The source is an adult with an advanced solid tumor such as melanoma, head and neck, liver or kidney cancer. CDR3 in amino acids: CASSIAVLGGELFF. The CDR3 DNA is TGTGCCAGTAGTATAGCGGTACTCGGCGGGGAGCTGTTTTTT.